Below, one T cell receptor beta chain is given with its context. Its specificity is unknown. Random hexamers were used to reverse transcribe the RNA input (about 0.5 to 1 ug). Amplification of the TCR beta CDR3 was carried out by immunoSEQ multiplex PCR, which spanned a total of 54 Vbeta and 13 Jbeta segments. TCRdb re-called the immunoSEQ multiplex PCR reads through MiXCR, storing one row per CDR3 protein. The sample lists about 300,000 distinct CDR3 sequences; around 90% were seen once. The data derive from a study of CD8 T cells in Susac syndrome. Study-level findings and limits: A relatively small number of individuals underwent TCR sequencing and HLA analysis.

V was cut by 0 bases and J by 0 bases, with 6 bases left in between. This CDR3 spans 14 amino acids. Germline-derived CDR1 and CDR2 are GTSNPN and SVGIG (reference sequence). While CD8+ and CD4+ T cells were isolated negatively, TEMRA cells were enriched by FACS. V and J are TRBV30 and TRBJ1-3, with D uncertain. The sample taken for sequencing was CD4+ T cells from PBMCs. This clonotype was obtained from a human donor with multiple sclerosis. CDR3 sequence: CAWSVSSSGNTIYF. The CDR3 DNA reads as TGTGCCTGGAGTGTAAGCAGCTCTGGAAACACCATATATTTT.